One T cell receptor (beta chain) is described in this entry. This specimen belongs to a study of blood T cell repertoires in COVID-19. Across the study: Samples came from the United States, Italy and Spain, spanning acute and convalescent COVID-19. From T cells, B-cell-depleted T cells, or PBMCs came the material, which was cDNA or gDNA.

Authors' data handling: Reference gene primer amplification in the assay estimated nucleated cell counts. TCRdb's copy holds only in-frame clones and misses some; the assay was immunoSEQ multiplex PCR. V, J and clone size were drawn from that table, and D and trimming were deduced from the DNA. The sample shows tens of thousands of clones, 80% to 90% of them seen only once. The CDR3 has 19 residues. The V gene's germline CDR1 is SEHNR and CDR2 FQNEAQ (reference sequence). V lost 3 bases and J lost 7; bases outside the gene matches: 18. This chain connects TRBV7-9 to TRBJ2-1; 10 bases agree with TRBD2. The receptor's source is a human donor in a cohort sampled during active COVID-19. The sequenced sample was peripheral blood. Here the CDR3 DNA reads TGTGCCAGCAGCTTTTCGGGGTATCCCACTAGCGGGATATCAAATGAGCAGTTCTTC. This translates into CASSFSGYPTSGISNEQFF.